The 8 T cell receptor beta chains reported below all come from one sample, sequenced in a study of identical twins. TCRdb reprocessed the 5' RACE reads with MiXCR, giving one entry per CDR3 protein. The repertoire holds 200,000 to 250,000 distinct CDR3 sequences, with 5.5% to 7.5% as singletons. The data were also submitted as part of a second study, on T cells expressing NK-cell markers.

What was sequenced was CD8+ T cells sorted from blood. All receptors come from a woman in her late teens or twenties in good health.

The J gene is TRBJ2-1, the V gene TRBV6-2 or TRBV6-3, with 8 bases lining up with TRBD2. The CDR3 has 16 amino acids. V gave up 2 bases and J gave up 7 bases; unmatched junction bases: 10. CDR1 and CDR2 from the germline V gene are MNHEY and SVGEGT. CDR3 nucleotide sequence: TGTGCCAGCAGTTACCCGGGACTAGAGGGTTATAATGAGCAGTTCTTC. It encodes CASSYPGLEGYNEQFF.

This clonotype was seen more than once but under ten times. The chain employs TRBV11-2 and TRBJ1-2; possible D gene TRBD1, 5 bases. Germline V CDR1 and CDR2: SGHAT, FQNNGV. There are 15 residues in the CDR3. V dropped 3 bases and J dropped 3 bases, with 14 bases sitting between them. The CDR3: CASSFSGYLDYGYTF. CDR3 bases: TGTGCCAGCAGCTTCTCAGGGTATTTGGACTATGGCTACACCTTC.

The J gene is TRBJ2-3, the V gene TRBV27; the match to TRBD2 covers 10 bases. The CDR3 totals 19 residues. Germline V gene data show CDR1 as MNHEY and CDR2 as SMNVEV (reference sequence). V trimming: 6 bases; J trimming: 0 bases; junction bases outside the gene matches: 15. CDR3 protein: CASSLSKGGLATSTDTQYF. The DNA of the CDR3 is TGTGCCAGCAGCCTCTCCAAAGGGGGACTAGCGACTAGCACAGATACGCAGTATTTT.

The rearrangement uses TRBV20-1 and TRBJ2-3; 8 bases match TRBD2. CDR1 and CDR2 (germline): DFQATT, SNEGSKA (reference sequence). The J segment lost 2 bases and the V segment lost 5 bases, leaving 9 bases of the junction unmatched. The CDR3 covers 15 residues. The CDR3 is CSAPSIAGITDTQYF. In DNA form, the CDR3 reads TGCAGTGCTCCTTCGATAGCGGGGATCACAGATACGCAGTATTTT.

The chain employs TRBV12-3 or TRBV12-4 and TRBJ2-1, with 7 bases fitting TRBD2. J lost 8 bases, V lost 2 bases, and 3 bases had no gene match. The CDR3 totals 13 residues. In DNA form, the CDR3 reads TGTGCCAGCAGTTTAAGACTAGCTTATGAGCAGTTCTTC. Protein: CASSLRLAYEQFF.

This clonotype was recorded many times. The rearrangement uses TRBV29-1 and TRBJ2-1; D not resolved. Per the germline V gene, CDR1 is SQVTM and CDR2 is ANQGSEA. Trimming took off 1 base at V and 9 bases at J, with 4 bases between the two ends. The CDR3 spans 10 residues. This CDR3 is CSVEGPEQFF. The CDR3 nucleotides are TGCAGCGTTGAAGGCCCTGAGCAGTTCTTC.

This clonotype was observed a handful of times. J is TRBJ2-1 and V is TRBV9; D perhaps matches TRBD2 (5 bases). V lost 0 bases to trimming and J lost 7 bases, with 11 bases between them. Germline CDR1 is SGDLS and CDR2 is YYNGEE. This CDR3 has 14 residues. CDR3 protein: CASSVVSSRNEQFF. Written as DNA, the CDR3 is TGTGCCAGCAGCGTAGTTTCTAGCAGGAATGAGCAGTTCTTC.

This clonotype was seen more than once but under ten times. This sequence joins TRBV21-1 and TRBJ1-3; the DNA was not used to check the table's D call, TRBD1. TRBV21-1 is a documented pseudogene. This CDR3 has 16 residues. The CDR3 sequence: CASSKRDADLGNTIYF. The CDR3 DNA sequence: TGTGCCAGCAGCAAAAGGGACGCCGACCTCGGAAACACCATATATTTT.